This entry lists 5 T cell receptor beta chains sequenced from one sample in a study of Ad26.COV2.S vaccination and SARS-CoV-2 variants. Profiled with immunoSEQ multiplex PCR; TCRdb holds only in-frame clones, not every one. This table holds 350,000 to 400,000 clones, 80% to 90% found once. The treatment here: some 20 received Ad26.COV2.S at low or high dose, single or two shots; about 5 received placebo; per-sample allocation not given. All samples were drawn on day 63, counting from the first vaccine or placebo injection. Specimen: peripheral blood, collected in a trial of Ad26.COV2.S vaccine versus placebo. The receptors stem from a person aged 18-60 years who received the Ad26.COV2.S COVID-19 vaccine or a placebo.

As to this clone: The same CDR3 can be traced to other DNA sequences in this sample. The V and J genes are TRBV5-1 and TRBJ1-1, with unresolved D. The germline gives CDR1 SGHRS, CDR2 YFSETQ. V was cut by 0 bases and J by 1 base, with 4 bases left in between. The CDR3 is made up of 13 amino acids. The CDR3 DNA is TGCGCCAGCAGCTTGGTAGCGAACACTGAAGCTTTCTTT. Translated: CASSLVANTEAFF.

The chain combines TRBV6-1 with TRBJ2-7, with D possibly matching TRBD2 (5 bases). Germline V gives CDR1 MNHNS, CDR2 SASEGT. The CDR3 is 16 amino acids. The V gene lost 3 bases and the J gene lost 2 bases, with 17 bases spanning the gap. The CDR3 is CASSDFDWRGPYEQYF. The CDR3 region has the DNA TGTGCCAGCAGTGATTTTGACTGGAGAGGGCCCTACGAGCAGTACTTC.

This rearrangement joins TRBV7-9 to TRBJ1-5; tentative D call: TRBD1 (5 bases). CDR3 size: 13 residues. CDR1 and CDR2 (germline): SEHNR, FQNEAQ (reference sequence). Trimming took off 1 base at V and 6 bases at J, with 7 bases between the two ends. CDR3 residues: CASSLGGTQPQHF. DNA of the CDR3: TGTGCCAGCAGCTTAGGAGGGACTCAGCCCCAGCATTTT.

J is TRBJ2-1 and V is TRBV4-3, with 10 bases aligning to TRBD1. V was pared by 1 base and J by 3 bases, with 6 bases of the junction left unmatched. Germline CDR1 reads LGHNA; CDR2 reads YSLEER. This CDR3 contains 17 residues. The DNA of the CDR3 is TGCGCCAGCAGCCAAGTGTGGGGGACAGGGGTCTACAATGAGCAGTTCTTC. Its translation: CASSQVWGTGVYNEQFF.

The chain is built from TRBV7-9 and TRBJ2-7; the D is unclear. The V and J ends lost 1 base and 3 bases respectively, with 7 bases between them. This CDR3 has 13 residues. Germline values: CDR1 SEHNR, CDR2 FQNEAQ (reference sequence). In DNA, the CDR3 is TGTGCCAGCAGCTTAGAACTGCGCTACGAGCAGTACTTC. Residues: CASSLELRYEQYF.